Listed here are 7 T cell receptor beta chains from one sample, sequenced in a study of blood T cell repertoires in COVID-19. The data were produced by immunoSEQ multiplex PCR, yet TCRdb's version contains in-frame clones alone and is incomplete. Of around 60,000 clones listed, over 75% are singletons. The sequencing sample was made of peripheral blood. Receptors originate from a woman aged 60-75 years with COVID-19, enrolled during active disease.

The chain is built from TRBV28 and TRBJ2-3; 9 bases align to TRBD2. This CDR3 spans 17 amino acids. The V segment lost 6 bases and the J segment 5 bases; nucleotides outside the gene matches: 15. Germline V gene data show CDR1 as MDHEN and CDR2 as SYDVKM. Here the CDR3 DNA reads TGTGCCAGCAGCAGAACGGCTAGCGGGGTCCAGGGAGATACGCAGTATTTT. Translation gives CASSRTASGVQGDTQYF.

V and J are TRBV6-6 and TRBJ2-5, with TRBD1 identical over 9 bases. The CDR3 covers 14 residues. Trimming removed 4 bases from V and 5 bases from J; junction bases left unmatched: 5. Germline V CDR1 and CDR2: MNHNY, SVGAGI (reference sequence). The CDR3: CASSSQGAGETQYF. CDR3 coding DNA: TGTGCCAGCAGTTCACAGGGGGCGGGGGAGACCCAGTACTTC.

The V and J genes are TRBV7-8 and TRBJ2-3, with a weak D call TRBD1 (7 bases). The CDR3 has 15 residues. Germline V gene lookup returns CDR1 SGHVS and CDR2 FQNEAQ. V dropped 1 base and J dropped 6 bases, with 14 bases sitting between them. Written as DNA, the CDR3 is TGTGCCAGCAGCTTAGTAGCGGAGACAGGGGATACGCAGTATTTT. It specifies CASSLVAETGDTQYF.

This clone was counted a single time. The CDR3 here is CASREGSSYEQYF. In nucleotides, the CDR3 is TGTGCCAGCAGAGAGGGATCCTCCTACGAGCAGTACTTC. The chain joins TRBV2 to TRBJ2-7, with a tentative D call TRBD2 (5 bases). Germline lookup yields CDR1 SNHLY and CDR2 FYNNEI. V lost 6 bases to trimming and J lost 0 bases, with 9 bases between them. The CDR3 contains 13 residues.

The J gene is TRBJ2-5, the V gene TRBV5-4, with 7 bases fitting TRBD1. Trimming removed 4 bases from V and 5 bases from J; junction bases left unmatched: 11. Germline lookup yields CDR1 SGHNT and CDR2 YYREEE (reference sequence). This CDR3 comprises 15 residues. CDR3 DNA: TGTGCCAGCAGCCTCGTGACAGGGATGAAGGAGACCCAGTACTTC. Its translation: CASSLVTGMKETQYF.

This clone is a singleton in its sample. The chain links TRBV29-1 to TRBJ2-1; 9 bases map to TRBD2. The CDR3 sequence is 17 residues long. V trimming: 3 bases; J trimming: 3 bases; junction bases outside the gene matches: 12. The germline gives CDR1 SQVTM, CDR2 ANQGSEA. CDR3 amino acids: CSVDPPLAGAFYNEQFF. The CDR3 bases are TGCAGCGTTGACCCCCCCTTAGCGGGAGCCTTCTACAATGAGCAGTTCTTC.

The rearrangement uses TRBV7-2 and TRBJ1-2, with D tentatively TRBD1 (5 bases). V was shortened by 4 bases and J by 6 bases, with 15 bases between the two germline ends. CDR1 and CDR2 from the germline V gene are SGHTA and FQGNSA. The CDR3 loop spans 14 amino acids. The CDR3 nucleotides are TGTGCCAGCAGCTCACGAGGCAGGGTCGATGGCTACACCTTC. Protein sequence: CASSSRGRVDGYTF.